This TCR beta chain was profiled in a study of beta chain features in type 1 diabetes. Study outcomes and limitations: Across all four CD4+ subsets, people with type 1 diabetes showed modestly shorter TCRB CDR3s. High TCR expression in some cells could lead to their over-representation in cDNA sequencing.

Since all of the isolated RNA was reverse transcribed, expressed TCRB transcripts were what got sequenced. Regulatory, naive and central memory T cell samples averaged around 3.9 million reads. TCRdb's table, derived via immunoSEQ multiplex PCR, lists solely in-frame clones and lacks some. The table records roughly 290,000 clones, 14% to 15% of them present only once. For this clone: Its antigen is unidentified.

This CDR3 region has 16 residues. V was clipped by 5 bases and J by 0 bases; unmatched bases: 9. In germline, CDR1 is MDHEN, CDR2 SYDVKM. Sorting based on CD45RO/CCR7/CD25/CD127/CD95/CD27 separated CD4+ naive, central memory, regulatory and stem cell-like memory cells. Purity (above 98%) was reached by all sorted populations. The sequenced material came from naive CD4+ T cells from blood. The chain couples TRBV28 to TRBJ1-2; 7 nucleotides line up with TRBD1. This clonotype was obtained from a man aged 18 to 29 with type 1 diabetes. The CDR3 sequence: CASSPTGIGSNYGYTF. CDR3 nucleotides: TGTGCCAGCAGTCCGACAGGGATTGGTTCTAACTATGGCTACACCTTC.